This T cell receptor beta chain was identified during a study of shared clonotypes between healthy human individuals. Positively selected for CCR7, the CD45RO-negative cells used as naive CD8 cells excluded terminally differentiated effector memory CD45RA+ cells. Sequenced by immunoSEQ multiplex PCR; TCRdb stores in-frame clones only, minus some. There are about 2 million clones in the sample; roughly 94% occur only once, and 1% to 1.5% lies in the top ten. The germline V gene has CDR1 SEHNR and CDR2 FQNEAQ (reference sequence). J lost 4 bases, V lost 5 bases, and 10 bases had no gene match. This CDR3 spans 15 amino acids. In regard to this clone: The antigen remains unidentified.

Study-wide results and caveats: When naive CD4 clonotypes were compared across a few donors, about 5% were shared. Sequencing depth was expected to affect clonotype sharing among donors.

The source material was naive CD8+ T cells sorted from blood. The sequence came from a man between 18 and 29 years old in good health. The rearrangement joins TRBV7-9 to TRBJ2-5; TRBD2 agrees at 7 bases. The CDR3 DNA reads as TGTGCCAGCAGCCGACTAGCTGAGGAGATAGAGACCCAGTACTTC. Residues: CASSRLAEEIETQYF.